The 25 T cell receptor beta chains listed next were all sequenced from one sample in a study of cytomegalovirus exposure and HLA in healthy donors (dated by TCRdb to 2016 to 2017). The protocol used for the library was the immunoSEQ multiplex PCR assay. A mixture of 60 forward primers for TCR Vbeta segments and 13 reverse primers for TCR Jbeta segments was used in the multiplex PCR. The table was pulled from immuneACCESS by TCRdb, which kept in-frame rearrangements only. Such tables lose some clones; where checked, under half of the loss comes from unresolved V genes, and the rest has no known cause. The sample records some 200,000 clones, just under 85% of which are singletons. Over 0.5% of the sample lies in the top ten. The sample consisted of PBMCs. The source is a woman between 40 and 50 years old in good health and CMV-seronegative.

The chain combines TRBV19 with TRBJ2-3, with 10 positions matching TRBD2. Germline V gives CDR1 LNHDA, CDR2 SQIVND (reference sequence). V dropped 7 bases and J dropped 2; count of bases not matched to a gene: 12. The CDR3 totals 17 residues. CDR3 coding DNA: TGTGCCAGTACCCCCTTCCCCACTAGCGGGGCCACAGATACGCAGTATTTT. The encoded protein is CASTPFPTSGATDTQYF.

The J gene is TRBJ2-1, the V gene TRBV2; a weak D match, TRBD1 (6 bases). V lost 4 bases and J lost 0, with 10 bases in between. The CDR3 consists of 15 residues. Germline V gene data show CDR1 as SNHLY and CDR2 as FYNNEI. CDR3 DNA sequence: TGTGCCAGCAGTGGAACAGGGAGCTCCTACAATGAGCAGTTCTTC. It encodes CASSGTGSSYNEQFF.

The rearrangement uses TRBV18 and TRBJ2-3; 9 bases agree with TRBD2. V shed 4 bases and J 1 base; nucleotides not matched to a gene: 0. Germline V gene lookup returns CDR1 KGHSH and CDR2 LQKENI. This CDR3 contains 14 residues. As DNA, the CDR3 is TGTGCCAGCTCACTAGCGGGGGGCACAGATACGCAGTATTTT. Its protein product is CASSLAGGTDTQYF.

This clone was seen once. The chain has TRBV30 and TRBJ2-7; 8 nucleotides align to TRBD1. The length of the CDR3 is 14 residues. Germline CDR1 is GTSNPN and CDR2 is SVGIG (reference sequence). V shed 3 bases, J shed 5 bases, and the junction held 9 bases outside the gene matches. CDR3: CAWRGRQGKDEQYF. DNA for the CDR3: TGTGCCTGGAGGGGTCGACAGGGGAAAGACGAGCAGTACTTC.

This chain connects TRBV28 to TRBJ1-5; TRBD1 is a possible D gene (6 bases). Trimming stripped 11 bases from V and 3 bases from J, with 11 bases between. This CDR3 has 12 residues. Germline CDR1 and CDR2: MDHEN and SYDVKM. The CDR3 sequence is CAGGASNQPQHF. In DNA, the CDR3 is TGTGCCGGGGGGGCCTCCAATCAGCCCCAGCATTTT.

CDR3 nucleotides: TGCGCCAGCAGCCAAGATCCAGGGCCTAGAAGGGAGACCCAGTACTTC. It is translated as CASSQDPGPRRETQYF. The chain combines TRBV4-1 with TRBJ2-5; D might be TRBD1 (5 bases). The germline gives CDR1 MGHRA, CDR2 YSYEKL. The germline V and J ends were trimmed by 0 bases and 5 bases, with 16 bases remaining between them. The CDR3 is made up of 16 amino acids.

This chain connects TRBV27 to TRBJ1-1, with TRBD1 identical over 11 bases. CDR1 MNHEY and CDR2 SMNVEV come from the germline V gene (reference sequence). This CDR3 has 14 residues. The junction had 2 bases not matched to a gene; V was cut back by 3 bases and J by 5 bases. Written as DNA, the CDR3 is TGTGCCAGCAGTTTGGACAGGGGGCTAACTGAAGCTTTCTTT. Protein sequence: CASSLDRGLTEAFF.

The V and J genes are TRBV14 and TRBJ1-2; D ambiguous. Germline CDR1 reads SGHDN; CDR2 reads FVKESK. V gave up 5 bases and J gave up 5 bases, with 12 bases separating them. CDR3 length equals 13 residues. The CDR3 sequence: CASSFGNGYGYTF. The CDR3 nucleotides read TGTGCCAGCAGCTTTGGAAACGGGTATGGCTACACCTTC.

This clone was seen a single time. The rearrangement links TRBV7-9 to TRBJ2-3; D is possibly TRBD1 (6 bases). This CDR3 has 15 residues. CDR1 SEHNR and CDR2 FQNEAQ come from the germline V gene (reference sequence). V was cut by 5 bases and J by 1 base, with 13 bases left in between. The CDR3 sequence is CASSERGFGTDTQYF. The CDR3 bases are TGTGCCAGCAGCGAGAGGGGGTTCGGCACAGATACGCAGTATTTT.

The chain couples TRBV5-6 to TRBJ2-5, with TRBD1 matching over 11 bases. The CDR3 is made up of 15 amino acids. Trimming cost V 2 bases and J 4 bases; bases outside gene matches: 4. Germline V CDR1 and CDR2: SGHDT, YYEEEE. CDR3 DNA sequence: TGTGCCAGCAGCTTTGGACAGGGGGCCGCAGAGACCCAGTACTTC. As protein: CASSFGQGAAETQYF.

The chain is built from TRBV13 and TRBJ2-7, with TRBD1 identical over 9 bases. Looked up from germline, CDR1 is PRHDT and CDR2 is FYEKMQ (reference sequence). Germline trimming cut 5 bases from V and 4 bases from J; bases unmatched to any gene: 15. The CDR3 sequence is 17 residues long. CDR3 protein: CASSTTGQGGTSYEQYF. In nucleotides, the CDR3 is TGTGCCAGCAGCACTACGGGACAGGGTGGGACCTCTTACGAGCAGTACTTC.

The chain couples TRBV9 to TRBJ2-1; 9 positions agree with TRBD2. Unmatched junction bases numbered 2, after V lost 1 base and J lost 0 bases. CDR3 length equals 16 residues. CDR1 is SGDLS, CDR2 YYNGEE, per germline. The CDR3 protein is CASSVSSGSSYNEQFF. The CDR3 region has the DNA TGTGCCAGCAGCGTAAGTAGCGGGAGCTCCTACAATGAGCAGTTCTTC.

The chain carries TRBV10-1 and TRBJ1-1; a weak D match, TRBD1 (6 bases). CDR1 and CDR2 from the germline V gene are WNHNN and SYGVQD (reference sequence). CDR3 length: 13 amino acids. V lost 4 bases and J lost 4, with 10 bases in between. CDR3 bases: TGCGCCAGCAGTGGACCAGGGGCCACTGAAGCTTTCTTT. Protein product: CASSGPGATEAFF.

The rearrangement joins TRBV18 to TRBJ2-7, with TRBD1 matching 7 bases. CDR1 and CDR2 from the germline V gene are KGHSH and LQKENI. This CDR3 comprises 15 residues. The junction had 7 bases not matched to a gene; V was cut back by 3 bases and J by 2 bases. CDR3 sequence (DNA): TGTGCCAGCTCACCGTACCGGGACAGCCCCTACGAGCAGTACTTC. Encoded protein: CASSPYRDSPYEQYF.

The rearrangement uses TRBV9 and TRBJ2-3; the match to TRBD1 covers 8 bases. Germline loops: CDR1 SGDLS, CDR2 YYNGEE. The CDR3 loop spans 13 amino acids. The ends lost 3 bases at V and 4 bases at J; junction bases unmatched: 1. As DNA, the CDR3 is TGTGCCAGCAGCGGGGGACAGGCAGATACGCAGTATTTT. Translated, it gives CASSGGQADTQYF.

This sequence joins TRBV4-3 and TRBJ1-4, with 9 bases matching TRBD1. The CDR3 loop spans 18 amino acids. Losses at the gene ends were 4 bases for V and 0 bases for J; bases not matched to a gene: 9. CDR1 LGHNA and CDR2 YSLEER come from the germline V gene. This CDR3 reads CASSRGQGRHATNEKLFF. CDR3 DNA sequence: TGCGCCAGCAGCCGGGGACAGGGACGACATGCAACTAATGAAAAACTGTTTTTT.

The chain links TRBV5-6 to TRBJ2-5; 9 bases map to TRBD1. The trim removed 2 bases at V and 8 bases at J, leaving 4 bases unmatched. The length of the CDR3 is 13 residues. Per the germline V gene, CDR1 is SGHDT and CDR2 is YYEEEE. CDR3 bases: TGTGCCAGCAGCTTCCGGGACAGGGACACCCAGTACTTC. It translates to CASSFRDRDTQYF.

V usage is TRBV6-5 and J usage is TRBJ2-5; 8 positions agree with TRBD1. The CDR3 length is 15 residues. Germline V lookup: CDR1 MNHEY, CDR2 SVGAGI. Losses at the gene ends were 9 bases for V and 4 bases for J; bases not matched to a gene: 13. The CDR3 sequence is CARSWETGVAETQYF. The CDR3 bases are TGTGCCAGATCCTGGGAGACAGGGGTGGCAGAGACCCAGTACTTC.

V and J are TRBV18 and TRBJ2-7; the match to TRBD1 covers 9 bases. The V gene end was trimmed by 3 bases and the J gene end by 4 bases; junction bases not matched to a gene: 7. The germline V gene has CDR1 KGHSH and CDR2 LQKENI. This CDR3 spans 15 amino acids. The CDR3 is CASSPGTGMGYEQYF. The CDR3 DNA follows: TGTGCCAGCTCACCTGGGACAGGGATGGGATACGAGCAGTACTTC.

This chain uses TRBV18 with TRBJ1-1; maybe TRBD1 (6 bases). Trimming stripped 3 bases from V and 0 bases from J, with 11 bases between. There are 15 residues in the CDR3. CDR1 and CDR2 (germline): KGHSH, LQKENI. CDR3 coding DNA: TGTGCCAGCTCACCGGGGGCCCCCATGAACACTGAAGCTTTCTTT. This codes for CASSPGAPMNTEAFF.

This chain connects TRBV11-2 to TRBJ1-2; 8 positions match TRBD1. Germline assignment: CDR1 SGHAT and CDR2 FQNNGV. CDR3 length: 18 amino acids. Losses at the gene ends were 5 bases for V and 8 bases for J; bases not matched to a gene: 22. CDR3 bases: TGTGCCAGCAGCCCTAGTAGAGGAGTGCTCGGACAGGGAACCGGCTACACCTTC. Translation gives CASSPSRGVLGQGTGYTF.

V usage is TRBV9 and J usage is TRBJ2-1, with D perhaps matching TRBD1 (5 bases). The CDR3 has 13 amino acids. Germline assignment: CDR1 SGDLS and CDR2 YYNGEE. With 0 bases removed from V and 8 bases from J, the gap between germline ends came to 9 bases. The CDR3 DNA follows: TGTGCCAGCAGCGTAGGGCAGGGCTATGAGCAGTTCTTC. Translated, it gives CASSVGQGYEQFF. Filled out from reference TRBV9 and TRBJ2-1, the complete variable domain reads DSGVTQTPKHLITATGQRVTLRCSPRSGDLSVYWYQQSLDQGLQFLIQYYNGEERAKGNILERFSAQQFPDLHSELNLSSLELGDSALYFCASSVGQGYEQFFGPGTRLTVL.

V is TRBV12-5 and J is TRBJ1-1; a weak D match, TRBD1 (5 bases). The CDR3 has 14 amino acids. Trimming removed 3 bases from V and 3 bases from J, with 11 bases in between. Germline-derived CDR1 and CDR2 are LGHNT and FRNRAP. Here the CDR3 DNA reads TGTGCTAGTGGTTTTCTCCGGGGGGACACTGAAGCTTTCTTT. Translating gives CASGFLRGDTEAFF.

This clone was seen just once. The chain is built from TRBV6-1 and TRBJ1-2; 7 bases fit TRBD1. The CDR3 sequence is 14 residues long. The V gene's germline CDR1 is MNHNS and CDR2 SASEGT. Trimming at V came to 5 bases and at J to 1 base, leaving 4 bases not matched to a gene. The CDR3 spells CASSIRDSNYGYTF. In nucleotides, the CDR3 is TGTGCCAGCAGTATACGGGACAGTAACTATGGCTACACCTTC.

The rearrangement links TRBV11-3 to TRBJ2-7; 9 bases are shared with TRBD2. J lost 1 base, V lost 8 bases, and 9 bases had no gene match. The CDR3 covers 15 residues. Germline loops: CDR1 SGHNT, CDR2 YENEEA. The CDR3 spells CASGEGLALSYEQYF. In DNA form, the CDR3 reads TGTGCCAGCGGCGAGGGACTAGCTTTATCCTACGAGCAGTACTTC.